Listed here is a single T cell receptor beta chain. In the authors' workflow: Cell counts per sample came from amplifying reference gene primers. Data came from immunoSEQ multiplex PCR; TCRdb stores just in-frame clones and leaves some out. Clone size and V and J calls were adopted from that table, with D and trimming inferred from the DNA. Of roughly 200,000 clones detected, less than 80% appear once; the ten largest clones hold about 13%. Trimming removed 2 bases from V and 6 bases from J, with 13 bases in between. CDR1 is SGHNT and CDR2 is YYREEE in the germline V gene (reference sequence). The CDR3 runs to 14 residues. The source of the sample is a study of blood T cell repertoires in COVID-19. Study summary: There were acute and convalescent COVID-19 samples, and they came from the United States, Italy and Spain. PBMCs, B-cell-depleted T cells, or T cells were the source of the cDNA or gDNA that made up the material.

The sequenced material came from peripheral blood. The rearrangement links TRBV5-4 to TRBJ2-3; D is possibly TRBD2 (5 bases). This TCR came from a man aged 45-65 years who had recovered from COVID-19. The CDR3 is CASSFRRAADTQYF. In DNA form, the CDR3 reads TGTGCCAGCAGCTTTCGGCGGGCCGCCGATACGCAGTATTTT. The entire variable domain, with the rest obtained from reference TRBV5-4 and TRBJ2-3, is as follows: ETGVTQSPTHLIKTRGQQVTLRCSSQSGHNTVSWYQQALGQGPQFIFQYYREEENGRGNFPPRFSGLQFPNYSSELNVNALELDDSALYLCASSFRRAADTQYFGPGTRLTVL.